The TCR beta chain under discussion was sequenced for a study of T cells in narcolepsy. Study observations and caveats: Autoreactive clonotypes reportedly recurred in blood of same and different patients, not controls.

Comment on this clone: Antigen unknown.

The germline gives CDR1 SGHRS, CDR2 YFSETQ. The CDR3 runs to 18 residues. Deletions cut 2 bases from V and 1 base from J, with 20 bases between. Sequencing was performed with immunoSEQ multiplex PCR; in TCRdb, only in-frame clones are kept and a portion is missing. The profile shows 20,000 to 25,000 clones, almost 85% of them singletons. This TCR came from a human donor with narcolepsy. The V call is TRBV5-1, the J call TRBJ2-3; D may match TRBD1 or TRBD2 (5 bases each). Sequencing was carried out using CD45RA- memory CD4+ T cells from PBMCs. The CDR3 reads CASSFGAGTIFGTDTQYF. CDR3 nucleotides: TGCGCCAGCAGCTTTGGGGCTGGGACGATCTTCGGCACAGATACGCAGTATTTT. Full variable domain (missing parts from reference TRBV5-1 and TRBJ2-3): KAGVTQTPRYLIKTRGQQVTLSCSPISGHRSVSWYQQTPGQGLQFLFEYFSETQRNKGNFPGRFSGRQFSNSRSEMNVSTLELGDSALYLCASSFGAGTIFGTDTQYFGPGTRLTVL.